There are many counts of the clone carrying this T cell receptor beta chain. This specimen comes from a study of CD8+CD57+ T cells in acquired aplastic anemia. CDR3 and TCR beta VDJ profiling relied on a genomic DNA template. One entry per CDR3 protein, called by TCRdb with MiXCR from the reads. Among roughly 130,000 distinct CDR3 sequences, about 48% were seen once, and the ten largest hold 2% to 3%. CDR3 length equals 15 residues. V shed 1 base and J 6 bases; nucleotides not matched to a gene: 1. The germline V gene encodes CDR1 LGHNA and CDR2 YSLEER. The chain combines TRBV4-3 with TRBJ2-2; 11 positions match TRBD1. This clonotype was sampled from a human donor in good health, serving as a control. The material sequenced was sorted CD4+, CD8+, or CD8+CD57+ T cells (not recorded which) from PBMCs. The CDR3 coding sequence is TGCGCCAGCAGCCAAGGGGGACAGGGGGCCGGGGAGCTGTTTTTT. Protein: CASSQGGQGAGELFF.